This T cell receptor (beta chain) was found in a study of CD8 T cells in Susac syndrome. The CDR3 sequence is 16 residues long. V was clipped by 0 bases and J by 6 bases, with 15 bases between them. Germline assignment: CDR1 MNHEY and CDR2 SVGEGT. It was with random hexamers that about 0.45 to 1 ug RNA was reverse transcribed. TCRdb recomputed calls from the immunoSEQ multiplex PCR reads with MiXCR, one row per CDR3 protein. The sample has approximately 120,000 distinct CDR3 sequences; approximately 96% are singletons. The sequenced sample consisted of CD4+ T cells from PBMCs. This receptor was identified in a human donor in good health. J is TRBJ1-5 and V is TRBV6-2 or TRBV6-3, with D possibly matching TRBD1 (5 bases). This CDR3 reads CASSYSGRALAQPQHF. The CDR3, as DNA: TGTGCCAGCAGTTACTCGGGCAGGGCTTTGGCTCAGCCCCAGCATTTT.